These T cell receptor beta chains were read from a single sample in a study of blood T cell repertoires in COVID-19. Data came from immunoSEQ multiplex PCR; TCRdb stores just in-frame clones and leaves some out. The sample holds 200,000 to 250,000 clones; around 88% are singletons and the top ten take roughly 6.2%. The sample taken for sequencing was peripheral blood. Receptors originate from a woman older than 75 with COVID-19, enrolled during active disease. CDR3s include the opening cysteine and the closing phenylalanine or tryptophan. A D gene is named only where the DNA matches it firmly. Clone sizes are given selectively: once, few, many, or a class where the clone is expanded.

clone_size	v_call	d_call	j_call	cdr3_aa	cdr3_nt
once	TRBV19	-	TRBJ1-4	CASSTVATNEKLFF	TGTGCCAGTAGCACAGTCGCAACTAATGAAAAACTGTTTTTT
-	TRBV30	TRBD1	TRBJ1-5	CAWGDRQNQPQHF	TGTGCCTGGGGGGACAGACAGAATCAGCCCCAGCATTTT
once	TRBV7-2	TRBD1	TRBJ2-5	CASGGRGLETQYF	TGTGCCAGCGGCGGCAGGGGGCTAGAGACCCAGTACTTC
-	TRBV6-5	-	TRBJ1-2	CASFGEPYGYTF	TGTGCCAGCTTTGGGGAGCCCTATGGCTACACCTTC
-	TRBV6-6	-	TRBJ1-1	CASGLTTNTEAFF	TGTGCCAGCGGATTGACAACGAACACTGAAGCTTTCTTT
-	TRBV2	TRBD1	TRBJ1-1	CASSAATTGEGEAFF	TGTGCCAGCAGTGCCGCCACGACAGGGGAGGGTGAAGCTTTCTTT
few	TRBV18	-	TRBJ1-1	CASSPGSSMNTEAFF	TGTGCCAGCTCACCCGGGAGTAGCATGAACACTGAAGCTTTCTTT
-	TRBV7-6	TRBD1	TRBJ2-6	CASSIDRGSANVLTF	TGTGCCAGCAGTATAGACAGGGGGTCGGCCAACGTCCTGACTTTC
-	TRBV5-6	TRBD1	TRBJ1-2	CASSWTPAAGGLGYTF	TGTGCCAGCAGCTGGACACCGGCGGCAGGGGGTCTTGGCTACACCTTC
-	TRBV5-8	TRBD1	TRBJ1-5	CASSPGTGWNQPQHF	TGTGCCAGCAGCCCGGGGACAGGGTGGAATCAGCCCCAGCATTTT
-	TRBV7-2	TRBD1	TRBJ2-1	CATRVTGTSSYNEQFF	TGTGCCACCAGGGTGACAGGGACGAGCTCCTACAATGAGCAGTTCTTC
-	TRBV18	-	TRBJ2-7	CASSPGTLPYEQYF	TGTGCCAGCTCACCAGGGACACTGCCCTACGAGCAGTACTTC
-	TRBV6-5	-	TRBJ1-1	CASSLTPDWEAFF	TGTGCCAGCAGTCTTACTCCCGACTGGGAAGCTTTCTTT
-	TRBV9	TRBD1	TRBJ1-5	CASSYGTGNQPQHF	TGTGCCAGCAGCTACGGGACAGGCAATCAGCCCCAGCATTTT
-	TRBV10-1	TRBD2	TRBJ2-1	CASSEPGGGKQFF	TGCGCCAGCAGTGAGCCCGGCGGGGGAAAGCAGTTCTTC
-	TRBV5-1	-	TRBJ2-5	CASSSRETQYF	TGCGCCAGCAGCTCGCGGGAGACCCAGTACTTC
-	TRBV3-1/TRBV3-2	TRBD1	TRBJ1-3	CASSPRQGSSGNTIYF	TGTGCCAGCAGCCCCCGACAGGGCTCCTCTGGAAACACCATATATTTT
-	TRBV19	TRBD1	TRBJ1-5	CASRNDRVYSNQPQHF	TGTGCCAGTAGAAACGACAGGGTTTATAGCAATCAGCCCCAGCATTTT
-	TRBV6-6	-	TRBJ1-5	CASGRQFGDQPQHF	TGTGCCAGCGGCAGGCAGTTTGGCGATCAGCCCCAGCATTTT
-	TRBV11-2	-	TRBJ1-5	CASGRKPRSGNQPQHF	TGTGCCAGTGGAAGAAAACCAAGGAGCGGCAATCAGCCCCAGCATTTT
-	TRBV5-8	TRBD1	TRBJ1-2	CASSRLGQVHGYTF	TGTGCCAGCAGCCGCCTGGGACAGGTGCATGGCTACACCTTC
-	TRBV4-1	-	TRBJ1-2	CASSQDTGSYGYTF	TGCGCCAGCAGCCAAGACACAGGGAGCTATGGCTACACCTTC
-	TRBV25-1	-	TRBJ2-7	CASKDQGGTYEQYF	TGTGCCAGCAAGGATCAGGGCGGGACCTACGAGCAGTACTTC
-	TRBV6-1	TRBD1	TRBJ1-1	CATWDRAGGNTEAFF	TGTGCCACCTGGGACAGGGCAGGGGGGAACACTGAAGCTTTCTTT
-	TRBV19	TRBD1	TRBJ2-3	CASRQGAPGTDTQYF	TGTGCCAGTCGACAGGGGGCACCGGGCACAGATACGCAGTATTTT
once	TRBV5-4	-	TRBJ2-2	CASSLGGRGDTGELFF	TGTGCCAGCAGCTTGGGCGGCAGGGGCGACACCGGGGAGCTGTTTTTT
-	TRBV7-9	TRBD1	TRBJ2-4	CASSFDRDIQYF	TGTGCCAGCAGCTTCGACAGGGACATTCAGTACTTC